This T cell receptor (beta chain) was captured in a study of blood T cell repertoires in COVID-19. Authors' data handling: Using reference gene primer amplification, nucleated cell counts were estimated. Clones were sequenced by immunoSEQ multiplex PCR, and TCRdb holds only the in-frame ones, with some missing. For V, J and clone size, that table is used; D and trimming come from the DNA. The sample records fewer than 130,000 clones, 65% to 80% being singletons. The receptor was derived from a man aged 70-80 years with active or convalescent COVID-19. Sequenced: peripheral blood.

CDR3 bases: TGTGCCAGCAGCCTAGACAGGGTTCAGCCCCAGCATTTT. Amino acid sequence: CASSLDRVQPQHF. The rearrangement joins TRBV7-3 to TRBJ1-5; 7 bases are a match to TRBD1. This CDR3 is built from 13 residues. Germline-derived CDR1 and CDR2 are SGHTA and FQGTGA. V shed 5 bases, J shed 6 bases, and the junction held 4 bases outside the gene matches.